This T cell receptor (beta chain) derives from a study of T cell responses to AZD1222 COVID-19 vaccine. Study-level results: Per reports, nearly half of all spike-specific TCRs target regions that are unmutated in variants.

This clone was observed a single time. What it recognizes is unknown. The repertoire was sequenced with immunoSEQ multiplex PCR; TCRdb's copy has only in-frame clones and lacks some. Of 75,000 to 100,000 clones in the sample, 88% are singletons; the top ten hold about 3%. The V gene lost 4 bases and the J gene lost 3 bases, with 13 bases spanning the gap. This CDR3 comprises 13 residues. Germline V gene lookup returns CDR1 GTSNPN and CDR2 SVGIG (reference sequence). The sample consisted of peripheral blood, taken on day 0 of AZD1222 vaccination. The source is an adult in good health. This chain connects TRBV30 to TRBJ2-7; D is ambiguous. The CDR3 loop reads CAWNAVLGYEQYF. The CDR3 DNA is TGTGCCTGGAATGCCGTCTTGGGCTACGAGCAGTACTTC.